This entry concerns a single T cell receptor beta chain. Measured with immunoSEQ multiplex PCR; TCRdb has only the in-frame clones, and not every one. The sample carries roughly 150,000 clones, approximately 84% recorded once. The data were obtained in a study of blood T cell repertoires in COVID-19. The V gene's germline CDR1 is SGHNT and CDR2 YYREEE (reference sequence). The CDR3 runs 14 residues. The V end lost 0 bases, the J end lost 4 bases, and 9 bases lay between the germline ends. The specimen sequenced was peripheral blood. The sequence derives from a woman aged 80 or older with COVID-19, enrolled during active disease. The V gene is TRBV5-4, the J gene TRBJ2-3; D is unclear. The CDR3 protein is CASSLGLVADTQYF. For the CDR3, the DNA is TGTGCCAGCAGCTTGGGGCTGGTGGCAGATACGCAGTATTTT.